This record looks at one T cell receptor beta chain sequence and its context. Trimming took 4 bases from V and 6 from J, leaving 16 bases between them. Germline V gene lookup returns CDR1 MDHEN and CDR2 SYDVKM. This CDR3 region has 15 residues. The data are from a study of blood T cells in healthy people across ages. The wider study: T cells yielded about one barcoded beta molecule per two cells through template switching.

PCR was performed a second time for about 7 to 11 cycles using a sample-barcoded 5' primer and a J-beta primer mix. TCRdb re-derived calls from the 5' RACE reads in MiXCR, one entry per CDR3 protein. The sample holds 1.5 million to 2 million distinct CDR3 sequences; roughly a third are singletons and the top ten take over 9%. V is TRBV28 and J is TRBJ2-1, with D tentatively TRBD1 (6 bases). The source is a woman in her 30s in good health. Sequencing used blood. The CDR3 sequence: CASSSGQTAGNEQFF. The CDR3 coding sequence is TGTGCCAGCAGTTCCGGACAGACAGCCGGCAATGAGCAGTTCTTC.